These T cell receptor beta chains were read from a single sample in a study of T cell repertoires in cytomegalovirus infection. What these receptors recognize is not known. TCRdb independently ran MiXCR on the reads; one entry per CDR3 protein. The sample holds 110,000 or so distinct CDR3 sequences, 25% to 30% seen once. Specimen: CD8+ T cells from cultured PBMCs, collected from culture after CMV antigen stimulation. All receptors come from a human donor in good health (CMV status not recorded). Some clones in this sample may be carry-over from other donors' samples. Both conserved end residues are part of each CDR3. D genes are given only for firm matches. Expanded clones get a size class; other rows say once, few or many, or leave the size out.

len: 15; d_gene: TRBD2; v_gene: TRBV7-6; j_gene: TRBJ2-3; abundance: NA; CDR3nt: TGTGCCGGCAGCTTAGGTCCTAGCGGGAGAGATACGCAGTATTTT; CDR3aa: CAGSLGPSGRDTQYF
len: 14; d_gene: NA; v_gene: TRBV6-2/TRBV6-3; j_gene: TRBJ1-5; abundance: NA; CDR3nt: TGTGCCAGCAGTGATGTGGGGGAGTATCAGCCCCAGCATTTT; CDR3aa: CASSDVGEYQPQHF
len: 14; d_gene: TRBD1; v_gene: TRBV4-1; j_gene: TRBJ2-7; abundance: few; CDR3nt: TGCGCCAGCAGCGGGACAGGGGGGGACTACGAGCAGTACTTC; CDR3aa: CASSGTGGDYEQYF
len: 15; d_gene: TRBD2; v_gene: TRBV2; j_gene: TRBJ2-1; abundance: NA; CDR3nt: TGTGCCAGCAGTGCCAGCGGGGGGTCCTACAATGAGCAGTTCTTC; CDR3aa: CASSASGGSYNEQFF
len: 14; d_gene: TRBD1; v_gene: TRBV19; j_gene: TRBJ1-1; abundance: many; CDR3nt: TGTGCCAGTAGTGCCGACAGGGGGAACACTGAAGCTTTCTTT; CDR3aa: CASSADRGNTEAFF
len: 18; d_gene: TRBD2; v_gene: TRBV29-1; j_gene: TRBJ2-1; abundance: NA; CDR3nt: TGCAGCGTTGAAAGGGGGACTAGCGGGGGTGACTCCTACAATGAGCAGTTCTTC; CDR3aa: CSVERGTSGGDSYNEQFF
len: 15; d_gene: TRBD1; v_gene: TRBV4-1; j_gene: TRBJ1-1; abundance: NA; CDR3nt: TGCGCCAGCAGCCAAGATAACAGGGGTTGGACTGAAGCTTTCTTT; CDR3aa: CASSQDNRGWTEAFF
len: 16; d_gene: NA; v_gene: TRBV7-2; j_gene: TRBJ2-7; abundance: many; CDR3nt: TGTGCCAGCACCACTCCGGGGGCTACCAGCTCCTACGAGCAGTACTTC; CDR3aa: CASTTPGATSSYEQYF
len: 18; d_gene: NA; v_gene: TRBV27; j_gene: TRBJ2-2; abundance: NA; CDR3nt: TGTGCCAGCAGTTTATCGGGGCGGCGGCGGGGAAACACCGGGGAGCTGTTTTTT; CDR3aa: CASSLSGRRRGNTGELFF
len: 16; d_gene: NA; v_gene: TRBV7-2; j_gene: TRBJ1-5; abundance: many; CDR3nt: TGTGCCAGCAGCGCCGCCCAGGGATATAGCAATCAGCCCCAGCATTTT; CDR3aa: CASSAAQGYSNQPQHF
len: 17; d_gene: NA; v_gene: TRBV24-1; j_gene: TRBJ1-1; abundance: NA; CDR3nt: TGTGCCACCAGTGATGTTGCGGGGAGGAGAGCTGAAAGTGAAGCTTTCTTT; CDR3aa: CATSDVAGRRAESEAFF
len: 14; d_gene: TRBD2; v_gene: TRBV12-3/TRBV12-4; j_gene: TRBJ2-3; abundance: NA; CDR3nt: TGTGCCAGCAGGAGACTAGCAGGGACAGATACGCAGTATTTT; CDR3aa: CASRRLAGTDTQYF
len: 13; d_gene: TRBD1; v_gene: TRBV7-9; j_gene: TRBJ2-7; abundance: few; CDR3nt: TGTGCCAGCAGCCAATACACAGGGGACGAGCAGTACTTC; CDR3aa: CASSQYTGDEQYF
len: 14; d_gene: NA; v_gene: TRBV5-1; j_gene: TRBJ1-2; abundance: NA; CDR3nt: TGCGCCAGCAGCTTGGCCGAGTCAGGGGTTGGCTACACCTTC; CDR3aa: CASSLAESGVGYTF
len: 15; d_gene: NA; v_gene: TRBV7-9; j_gene: TRBJ1-1; abundance: few; CDR3nt: TGTGCCAGCAGCCAGATCTTGGGGCAAGAATCGGCAGCTTTCTTT; CDR3aa: CASSQILGQESAAFF
len: 15; d_gene: NA; v_gene: TRBV20-1; j_gene: TRBJ1-1; abundance: once; CDR3nt: TGCAGTGCTAGAGACTTCCCCGGTCAGAACACTGAAGCTTTCTTT; CDR3aa: CSARDFPGQNTEAFF
len: 21; d_gene: TRBD2; v_gene: TRBV7-8; j_gene: TRBJ2-3; abundance: few; CDR3nt: TGTGCCAGCAGCTTTACGACTCTAGCGGGGCTTCGATTTTCGGGCACAGATACGCAGTATTTT; CDR3aa: CASSFTTLAGLRFSGTDTQYF
len: 12; d_gene: NA; v_gene: TRBV18; j_gene: TRBJ1-1; abundance: NA; CDR3nt: TGTGCCAGCTCACCATATGGGAGCGAAGCTTTCTTT; CDR3aa: CASSPYGSEAFF
len: 19; d_gene: NA; v_gene: TRBV29-1; j_gene: TRBJ2-2; abundance: few; CDR3nt: TGCAGCGTTGAAGATCCGAGACAGGGAGGGTGGGTAAACACCGGGGAGCTGTTTTTT; CDR3aa: CSVEDPRQGGWVNTGELFF
len: 17; d_gene: TRBD1; v_gene: TRBV9; j_gene: TRBJ2-3; abundance: NA; CDR3nt: TGTGCCAGCAGCGCGAACCCTGGGACAGGGGACGCAGATACGCAGTATTTT; CDR3aa: CASSANPGTGDADTQYF
len: 17; d_gene: NA; v_gene: TRBV11-2; j_gene: TRBJ2-1; abundance: NA; CDR3nt: TGTGCCAGCAGCTTAGATGAAGCCAGCCGGTGGAACATTGAGCAGTTCTTC; CDR3aa: CASSLDEASRWNIEQFF
len: 16; d_gene: TRBD1; v_gene: TRBV5-6; j_gene: TRBJ2-5; abundance: NA; CDR3nt: TGTGCCAGCAGCGACCATCCCCAGGGGGCCCAAGAGACCCAGTACTTC; CDR3aa: CASSDHPQGAQETQYF
len: 12; d_gene: NA; v_gene: TRBV29-1; j_gene: TRBJ2-7; abundance: few; CDR3nt: TGCAGCGCCACTACCACAGGCTACGAGCAGTACTTC; CDR3aa: CSATTTGYEQYF
len: 13; d_gene: NA; v_gene: TRBV11-2; j_gene: TRBJ2-7; abundance: NA; CDR3nt: TGTGCCAGCAGCTTGATGAGAGCCTACGAGCAGTACTTC; CDR3aa: CASSLMRAYEQYF
len: 16; d_gene: NA; v_gene: TRBV6-1; j_gene: TRBJ1-4; abundance: many; CDR3nt: TGTGCCAGCAGTGAATGGTCTGTTGCAACTAATGAAAAACTGTTTTTT; CDR3aa: CASSEWSVATNEKLFF
len: 12; d_gene: NA; v_gene: TRBV13; j_gene: TRBJ2-5; abundance: NA; CDR3nt: TGTGCCAGCAAGGCTACCCAAGAGACCCAGTACTTC; CDR3aa: CASKATQETQYF
len: 13; d_gene: NA; v_gene: TRBV14; j_gene: TRBJ1-2; abundance: many; CDR3nt: TGTGCCAGCAGCCCCGGTCGGCGCTATGGCTACACCTTC; CDR3aa: CASSPGRRYGYTF
len: 17; d_gene: TRBD1; v_gene: TRBV12-5; j_gene: TRBJ2-1; abundance: few; CDR3nt: TGTGCTAGTGGTTTGGTACTGGGGACAGGGGACTACAATGAGCAGTTCTTC; CDR3aa: CASGLVLGTGDYNEQFF
len: 14; d_gene: NA; v_gene: TRBV4-1; j_gene: TRBJ1-3; abundance: few; CDR3nt: TGCGCCAGCAGCCAAGTGGACATTGGAAACACCATATATTTT; CDR3aa: CASSQVDIGNTIYF
len: 17; d_gene: TRBD2; v_gene: TRBV3-1; j_gene: TRBJ2-3; abundance: NA; CDR3nt: TGTGCCAGCAGCTGGGGCCCTAGCGGGGGGGCCGAAGATACGCAGTATTTT; CDR3aa: CASSWGPSGGAEDTQYF
len: 15; d_gene: TRBD2; v_gene: TRBV7-2; j_gene: TRBJ2-1; abundance: NA; CDR3nt: TGTGCCAGCAGCCAACTAGCGGCCTCCTACAATGAGCAGTTCTTC; CDR3aa: CASSQLAASYNEQFF
len: 13; d_gene: NA; v_gene: TRBV7-6; j_gene: TRBJ2-2; abundance: few; CDR3nt: TGTGCCAGCAGCACCCGGAACACCGGGGAGCTGTTTTTT; CDR3aa: CASSTRNTGELFF
len: 10; d_gene: NA; v_gene: TRBV29-1; j_gene: TRBJ1-2; abundance: NA; CDR3nt: TGCAGCGTTTTACCAGGGGCGCTCGTATTC; CDR3aa: CSVLPGALVF
len: 13; d_gene: NA; v_gene: TRBV7-3; j_gene: TRBJ1-6; abundance: NA; CDR3nt: TGTGCCAGCAGCTCCTCTCGGGGATCACCCCTCCACTTT; CDR3aa: CASSSSRGSPLHF
len: 15; d_gene: NA; v_gene: TRBV27; j_gene: TRBJ2-1; abundance: NA; CDR3nt: TGTGCCAGCAGTCCCATAGCGAGCAGGGAGAATGAGCAGTTCTTC; CDR3aa: CASSPIASRENEQFF
len: 15; d_gene: TRBD1; v_gene: TRBV6-1; j_gene: TRBJ2-1; abundance: many; CDR3nt: TGTGCCAGCAGTGAAACCGGGACAGGGGGCGACGAGCAGTTCTTC; CDR3aa: CASSETGTGGDEQFF
len: 15; d_gene: NA; v_gene: TRBV19; j_gene: TRBJ2-1; abundance: many; CDR3nt: TGTGCCAGTAGTATTTCGACAGTATCCTACAATGAGCAGTTCTTC; CDR3aa: CASSISTVSYNEQFF
len: 13; d_gene: NA; v_gene: TRBV9; j_gene: TRBJ1-2; abundance: NA; CDR3nt: TGTGCCAGCAGCGGGCCGCACCTCATTGGCTACACCTTC; CDR3aa: CASSGPHLIGYTF
len: 13; d_gene: NA; v_gene: TRBV6-5; j_gene: TRBJ2-2; abundance: once; CDR3nt: TGTGCCAGCAATTCGAAGAGAACCGGGGAGCTGTTTTTT; CDR3aa: CASNSKRTGELFF
len: 11; d_gene: NA; v_gene: TRBV25-1; j_gene: TRBJ2-1; abundance: few; CDR3nt: TGTGCCAGCAGTGAAAGGATGAGGATGTTCTTC; CDR3aa: CASSERMRMFF
len: 14; d_gene: NA; v_gene: TRBV2; j_gene: TRBJ1-1; abundance: few; CDR3nt: TGTGCCAGTTCCAGGTTGATTGGTAACACTGAAGCTTTCTTT; CDR3aa: CASSRLIGNTEAFF